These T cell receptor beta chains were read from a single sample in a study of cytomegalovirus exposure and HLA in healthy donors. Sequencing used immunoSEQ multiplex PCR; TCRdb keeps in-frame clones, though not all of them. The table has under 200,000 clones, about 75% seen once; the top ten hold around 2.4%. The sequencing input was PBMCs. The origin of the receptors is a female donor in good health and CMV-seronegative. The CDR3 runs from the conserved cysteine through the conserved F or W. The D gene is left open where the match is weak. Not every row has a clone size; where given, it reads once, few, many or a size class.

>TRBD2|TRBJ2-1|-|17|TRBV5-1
CASSFRWTSDSYNEQFF
TGCGCCAGCAGCTTCCGGTGGACTAGCGACTCCTACAATGAGCAGTTCTTC
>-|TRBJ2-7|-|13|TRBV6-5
CASRHAGTYEQYF
TGTGCCAGCAGACACGCGGGAACCTACGAGCAGTACTTC
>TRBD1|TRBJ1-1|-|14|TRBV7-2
CASSLNRGATEAFF
TGTGCCAGCAGCTTGAACAGGGGGGCCACTGAAGCTTTCTTT
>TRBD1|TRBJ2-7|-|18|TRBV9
CASSVGPDRAQSSYEQYF
TGTGCCAGCAGCGTAGGGCCTGACAGGGCCCAAAGCTCCTACGAGCAGTACTTC
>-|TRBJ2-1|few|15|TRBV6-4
CASSDGGNSYNEQFF
TGTGCCAGCAGTGACGGGGGGAACTCCTACAATGAGCAGTTCTTC
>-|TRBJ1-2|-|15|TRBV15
CATRDVSSGMEGYTF
TGTGCCACCAGAGATGTGTCTTCGGGGATGGAGGGCTACACCTTC
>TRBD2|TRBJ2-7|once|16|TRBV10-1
CASSEGLAGQTYEQYF
TGCGCCAGCAGTGAGGGACTAGCGGGCCAGACCTACGAGCAGTACTTC
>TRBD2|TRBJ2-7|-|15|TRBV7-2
CASSLGASGAYEQYF
TGTGCCAGCAGCTTAGGGGCTAGCGGAGCCTACGAGCAGTACTTC
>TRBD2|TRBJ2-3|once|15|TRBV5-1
CASSLSGGAGDTQYF
TGCGCCAGCAGCTTAAGCGGGGGGGCAGGGGATACGCAGTATTTT
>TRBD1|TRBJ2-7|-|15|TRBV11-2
CASSSGQGANYEQYF
TGTGCCAGCAGCTCGGGACAGGGGGCAAATTACGAGCAGTACTTC
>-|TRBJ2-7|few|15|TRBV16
CASSQLSQGTKEQYF
TGTGCCAGCAGCCAATTGTCGCAGGGAACTAAAGAGCAGTACTTC
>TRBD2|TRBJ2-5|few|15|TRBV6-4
CASSESGGDQETQYF
TGTGCCAGCAGTGAGAGCGGGGGGGACCAAGAGACCCAGTACTTC
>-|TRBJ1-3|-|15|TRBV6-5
CASSSARGTGNTIYF
TGTGCCAGCAGTTCAGCTAGGGGCACTGGAAACACCATATATTTT
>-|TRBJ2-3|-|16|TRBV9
CASSVELRGGPGTQYF
TGTGCCAGCAGCGTAGAACTGAGGGGAGGTCCGGGTACGCAGTATTTT
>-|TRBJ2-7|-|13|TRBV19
CASSSSRGYEQYF
TGTGCCAGTAGTTCGAGCAGGGGATACGAGCAGTACTTC
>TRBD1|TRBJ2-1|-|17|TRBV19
CASSRSPDRSSYNEQFF
TGTGCCAGTAGTAGGTCGCCGGACAGGAGCTCCTACAATGAGCAGTTCTTC
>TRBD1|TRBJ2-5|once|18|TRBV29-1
CAVSTYGTGNESPETQYF
TGCGCGGTTTCTACCTACGGGACAGGGAATGAATCTCCGGAGACCCAGTACTTC
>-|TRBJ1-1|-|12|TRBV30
CAWSQGGTEAFF
TGTGCCTGGAGCCAGGGTGGCACTGAAGCTTTCTTT
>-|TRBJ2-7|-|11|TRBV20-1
CSAPSALEQYF
TGCAGTGCCCCTAGCGCTCTCGAGCAGTACTTC
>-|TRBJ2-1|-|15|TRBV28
CASSLGAGINNEQFF
TGTGCCAGCAGTTTAGGGGCGGGAATAAACAATGAGCAGTTCTTC
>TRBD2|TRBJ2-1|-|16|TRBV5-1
CASSSPRLAENNEQFF
TGCGCCAGCAGCTCCCCCCGACTAGCGGAGAACAATGAGCAGTTCTTC
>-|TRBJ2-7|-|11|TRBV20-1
CSARRTDEQYF
TGCAGTGCTAGAAGAACGGACGAGCAGTACTTC
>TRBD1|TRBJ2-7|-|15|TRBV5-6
CASSSQGAPSYEQYF
TGTGCCAGCAGCTCCCAGGGGGCGCCGTCCTACGAGCAGTACTTC
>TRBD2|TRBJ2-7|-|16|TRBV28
CASRPATSGNSYEQYF
TGTGCCAGCAGGCCCGCGACTAGCGGGAACTCCTACGAGCAGTACTTC
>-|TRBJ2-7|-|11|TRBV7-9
CASSPSYEQYF
TGTGCCAGCAGCCCCAGCTACGAGCAGTACTTC
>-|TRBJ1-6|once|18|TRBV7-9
CASSSPNHYGESNSPLHF
TGTGCCAGCAGCTCCCCTAACCACTATGGGGAGTCGAACTCACCCCTCCACTTT
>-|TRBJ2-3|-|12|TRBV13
CASSLPADTQYF
TGTGCCAGCAGCTTACCAGCAGATACGCAGTATTTT
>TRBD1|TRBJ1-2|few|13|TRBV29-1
CSVARRQGDGYTF
TGCAGCGTTGCGCGGAGACAGGGCGATGGCTACACCTTC
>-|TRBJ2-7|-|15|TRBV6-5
CASSVSGDGFYEQYF
TGTGCCAGCAGTGTTTCGGGGGACGGGTTCTACGAGCAGTACTTC
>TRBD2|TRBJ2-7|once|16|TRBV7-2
CASSPRLADGSYEQYF
TGTGCCAGCAGCCCCCGACTAGCCGACGGCTCCTACGAGCAGTACTTC
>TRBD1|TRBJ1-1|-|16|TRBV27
CASSRQGAMGYTEAFF
TGTGCCAGCAGCCGCCAGGGGGCTATGGGGTACACTGAAGCTTTCTTT
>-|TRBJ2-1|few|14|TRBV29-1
CSVEGSVVSNEQFF
TGCAGCGTTGAAGGCTCGGTGGTTTCCAATGAGCAGTTCTTC
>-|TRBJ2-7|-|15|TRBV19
CASSILAGPGGEQYF
TGTGCCAGTAGTATCCTCGCGGGGCCCGGTGGGGAGCAGTACTTC
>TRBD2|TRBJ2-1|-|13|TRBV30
CAWTSGVYNEQFF
TGTGCCTGGACTAGCGGGGTCTACAATGAGCAGTTCTTC
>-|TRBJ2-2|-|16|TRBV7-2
CASSLGPNLNTGELFF
TGTGCCAGCAGCTTAGGCCCGAATCTAAACACCGGGGAGCTGTTTTTT
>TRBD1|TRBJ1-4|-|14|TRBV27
CASSFGTGNEKLFF
TGTGCCAGCAGTTTCGGGACAGGAAATGAAAAACTGTTTTTT
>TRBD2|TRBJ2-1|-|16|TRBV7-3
CASSPSTSGGAGEQFF
TGTGCCAGCAGCCCGTCGACTAGCGGGGGGGCGGGTGAGCAGTTCTTC
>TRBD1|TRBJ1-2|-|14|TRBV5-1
CASSFRDREAGYTF
TGCGCCAGCAGCTTCCGGGACAGGGAGGCCGGCTACACCTTC
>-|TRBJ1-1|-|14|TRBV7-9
CASSLGMGPGEAFF
TGTGCCAGCAGCTTAGGAATGGGGCCGGGTGAAGCTTTCTTT
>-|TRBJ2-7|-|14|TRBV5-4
CASSLGREFDEQYF
TGTGCCAGCAGCTTGGGCCGGGAGTTCGACGAGCAGTACTTC
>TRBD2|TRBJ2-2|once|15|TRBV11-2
CASSLAGGNTGELFF
TGTGCCAGCAGCTTAGCGGGAGGAAACACCGGGGAGCTGTTTTTT
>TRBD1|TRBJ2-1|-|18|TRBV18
CASSRTGGGVETNNEQFF
TGTGCCAGCTCCCGGACAGGGGGTGGAGTGGAGACCAACAATGAGCAGTTCTTC
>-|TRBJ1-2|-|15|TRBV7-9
CASSIRRGAYYGYTF
TGTGCCAGCAGCATACGGCGGGGGGCGTACTATGGCTACACCTTC
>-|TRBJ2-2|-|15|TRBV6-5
CASRRGRGAVGELFF
TGTGCCAGCAGAAGGGGGAGGGGGGCCGTCGGGGAGCTGTTTTTT
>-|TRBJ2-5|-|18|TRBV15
CATHRDTYSRALTETQYF
TGTGCCACGCACCGGGACACTTATTCGCGGGCCTTGACCGAGACCCAGTACTTC
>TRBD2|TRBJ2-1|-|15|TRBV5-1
CASRLPGLAYNEQFF
TGCGCCAGCCGCCTTCCGGGACTAGCTTACAATGAGCAGTTCTTC
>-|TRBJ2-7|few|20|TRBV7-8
CASSADTEKEPFWIIYEQYF
TGTGCCAGCAGCGCAGATACAGAAAAAGAACCTTTTTGGATCATTTACGAGCAGTACTTC
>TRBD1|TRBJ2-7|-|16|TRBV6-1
CASSVSSGTGLYEQYF
TGTGCCAGCAGTGTATCCTCCGGGACAGGCCTCTACGAGCAGTACTTC
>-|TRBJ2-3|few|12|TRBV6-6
CASSLTGDTQYF
TGTGCCAGCAGTTTGACAGGAGATACGCAGTATTTT
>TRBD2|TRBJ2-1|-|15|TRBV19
CASSTISGRNNEQFF
TGTGCCAGTAGTACCATTAGCGGGAGGAACAATGAGCAGTTCTTC
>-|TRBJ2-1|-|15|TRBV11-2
CASSQGPSSRDEQFF
TGTGCCAGCAGCCAAGGGCCTAGCTCAAGGGATGAGCAGTTCTTC
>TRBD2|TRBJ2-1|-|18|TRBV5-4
CASSPEDHLAGEGNEQFF
TGTGCCAGCAGCCCCGAGGACCATCTAGCGGGAGAGGGCAATGAGCAGTTCTTC
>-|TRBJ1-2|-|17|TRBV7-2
CASSLGRGEGEGGGYTF
TGTGCCAGCAGCTTAGGGCGGGGGGAAGGGGAAGGTGGTGGCTACACCTTC
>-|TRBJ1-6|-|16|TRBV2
CASSEADSSYNSPLHF
TGTGCCAGCAGTGAAGCCGACAGCTCCTATAATTCACCCCTCCACTTT
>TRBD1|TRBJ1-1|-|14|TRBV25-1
CASSGNRGDTEAFF
TGTGCCAGCAGTGGAAACAGGGGGGACACTGAAGCTTTCTTT
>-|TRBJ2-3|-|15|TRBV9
CASSVPAAGTDTQYF
TGTGCCAGCAGCGTCCCAGCGGCGGGCACAGATACGCAGTATTTT
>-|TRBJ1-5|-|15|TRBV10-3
CAISATQGGNQPQHF
TGTGCCATCAGTGCTACCCAAGGGGGCAATCAGCCCCAGCATTTT
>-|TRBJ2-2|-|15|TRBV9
CASSARRQVGGELFF
TGTGCCAGCAGCGCTAGGAGACAGGTCGGCGGGGAGCTGTTTTTT
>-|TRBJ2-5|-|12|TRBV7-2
CASSSTRETQYF
TGTGCCAGCAGTTCCACCAGGGAGACCCAGTACTTC